This T cell receptor (beta chain) was identified during a study of T cells in Graves' hyperthyroidism and ophthalmopathy. Criteria for exclusion of patients were uncontrolled infection, other autoimmune disease, pregnancy or lactation. PBMCs stemmed from about 9.7 ml fresh peripheral blood. This clonotype was seen a handful of times. The CDR3 has 15 amino acids. The V and J ends lost 0 bases and 3 bases respectively, with 11 bases between them. CDR1 is LGHNA and CDR2 is YNFKEQ in the germline V gene. The TCR beta CDR3 regions underwent amplification using RNA transcripts as the source. The TCR CDR3 first-round RT-PCR relied on the HTBI primer set. One entry per CDR3 protein results from TCRdb running MiXCR on the multiplex PCR reads. In the table there are around 240,000 distinct CDR3 sequences, roughly 15% of which are singletons.

The chain joins TRBV4-2 to TRBJ2-5; D is unresolved. The receptor comes from a woman aged 40 to 50 with Graves' hyperthyroidism that later progressed to Graves' ophthalmopathy. Sequencing input: blood. The CDR3 loop reads CASSQEQETEETQYF. DNA for the CDR3: TGTGCCAGCAGCCAAGAGCAGGAGACGGAAGAGACCCAGTACTTC.